These T cell receptor beta chains were read from a single sample in a study of blood T cells in healthy people across ages. TCRdb re-derived calls from the 5' RACE reads in MiXCR, one entry per CDR3 protein. Of about 1.5 million distinct CDR3 sequences listed, approximately 42% were seen once; the top ten hold 7.9%. Sequenced input: blood. These receptor sequences come from a woman between 18 and 29 years old in good health. Both conserved end residues are part of each CDR3. Rows may omit the clone size; those that give it use once, few, many or a size class.

CASSDYLSDSYNEQFF	TRBV6-4	TRBJ2-1	-
CASSPRRSGNYEQYF	TRBV18	TRBJ2-7	-
CATSRPEREAGTDTQYF	TRBV15	TRBJ2-3	-
CASSYSAGGGSNQPQHF	TRBV6-6	TRBJ1-5	-
CASSPRGGSGYGYTF	TRBV21-1	TRBJ1-2	-
CASHPPAGMNTEAFF	TRBV5-1	TRBJ1-1	-
CASSQTGGFYEQYF	TRBV7-9	TRBJ2-7	-
CASSHGRADEQYF	TRBV11-2	TRBJ2-7	few
CASGETDTQYF	TRBV12-3/TRBV12-4	TRBJ2-3	-
CASSLPGLQDTQYF	TRBV28	TRBJ2-3	-
CASSQEARTGAYEQYF	TRBV3-1	-	-
CASSERQPIYNEQYF	TRBV2	TRBJ2-4	-
CASSLGTSGWSEQYF	TRBV11-2	-	-
CASSLVQGAEYGYTF	TRBV5-1	TRBJ1-2	few
CASSVPGETQYF	TRBV9	TRBJ2-5	-
CASRPPGQMNTEAFF	TRBV6-6	TRBJ1-1	-
CASSLRGSTDTQYF	TRBV28	TRBJ2-3	many
CASSPLTTGGGGYTF	TRBV18	TRBJ1-2	-
CATSRGTSGRANTGELFF	TRBV15	TRBJ2-2	-
CASKAQGAGDIQYF	TRBV2	TRBJ2-4	-
CSAREYRTDTYQETQYF	TRBV20-1	TRBJ2-5	once
CASSERRTSVYEQYF	TRBV6-1	TRBJ2-7	few
CSARDWNTTYEQYF	TRBV20-1	TRBJ2-7	few
CASSKNVSFTGEADTQYF	TRBV21-1	TRBJ2-3	-
CASSERDRFRDGYTF	TRBV6-1	TRBJ1-2	-
CASSPFFLERRSNQPQHF	TRBV28	TRBJ1-5	-
CASSPFRQDSYEQYF	TRBV5-1	TRBJ2-7	-
CSAPDQVAGVDTQYF	TRBV20-1	TRBJ2-3	-
CASSLVLAIYNEQFF	TRBV12-3/TRBV12-4	TRBJ2-1	few
CASSQGGWLFF	TRBV4-2	TRBJ1-4	-
CASSHSGLATHEQYF	TRBV3-1	TRBJ2-7	few
CASSYLSPGQGGYGYTF	TRBV6-2/TRBV6-3	TRBJ1-2	-
CASSGQGGSDTQYF	TRBV28	TRBJ2-3	-
CASRLARNTEAFF	TRBV5-6	TRBJ1-1	-
CASSYGFSLAGDHNEQFF	TRBV6-5	TRBJ2-1	-
CASSILQGGKNIQYF	TRBV19	-	-
CASSFSRSYGYTF	TRBV27	TRBJ1-2	-
CASSYSIAGQGYEQYF	TRBV6-2/TRBV6-3	TRBJ2-7	few
CSARVMEAFF	TRBV29-1	TRBJ1-1	few
CASSSPGRGQFF	TRBV28	TRBJ2-1	once
CSARDGKGGVSYNEQFF	TRBV20-1	TRBJ2-1	-
CSAEPRGGPYNERFF	TRBV20-1	TRBJ2-1	-
CASSKGRSSYNSPLHF	TRBV21-1	TRBJ1-6	-
CASSQGQVTDTQYF	TRBV7-3	TRBJ2-3	-
CASSPTTGWQPQHF	TRBV12-3/TRBV12-4	TRBJ1-5	-
CASSPSGANTGELFF	TRBV7-2	TRBJ2-2	few
CASSRKGSGANVLTF	TRBV28	TRBJ2-6	few
CASSFGHSPNEKLFF	TRBV5-1	TRBJ1-4	-
CASSDSLGGTDTQYF	TRBV2	TRBJ2-3	-
CASSLGQQAYEQYF	TRBV27	-	-
CASSPRDRIYEQYF	TRBV7-9	TRBJ2-7	few
CASSSMYQETQYF	TRBV27	TRBJ2-5	-
CSVESPSGGITDTRYF	TRBV29-1	TRBJ2-3	-
CASSLPRQGHHSEQYF	TRBV7-2	TRBJ2-7	-
CASSSNDLLYGYTF	TRBV12-3/TRBV12-4	TRBJ1-2	few
CASSQGTGINEKLFF	TRBV4-1	TRBJ1-4	-
CSVEGTTASYNEQFF	TRBV29-1	TRBJ2-1	many
CASRETGNLNEQFF	TRBV28	TRBJ2-1	few
CASSPRGLAGEDQQYF	TRBV18	TRBJ2-7	-
CSAGTSEYNEQFF	TRBV20-1	TRBJ2-1	few